These 28 T cell receptor beta chains originate from one sample sequenced in a study of monozygotic twins with inflammatory bowel disease. TCRdb re-called the 5' RACE reads and gives one entry per CDR3 protein, without DNA. The sample data list about 210,000 distinct CDR3 sequences. The specimen sequenced was blood. The source of these receptors is a human donor with ulcerative colitis or Crohn's disease, or a healthy co-twin of an affected twin (not recorded which).

The chain uses TRBV6-5 and TRBJ2-7; TCRdb's D call, TRBD1, is unchecked because there is no DNA. CDR1 MNHEY and CDR2 SVGAGI come from the germline V gene. The CDR3 sequence is 14 residues long. The CDR3: CASSYGTANYEQYF.

The V and J genes are TRBV2 and TRBJ1-4; TCRdb designates TRBD1, a call that cannot be tested without DNA. Germline lookup yields CDR1 SNHLY and CDR2 FYNNEI. The CDR3 extends over 16 amino acids. The CDR3 here is CASSPASWGLDEKLFF.

The J gene is TRBJ2-2, the V gene TRBV11-2; the TCRdb call, TRBD1, lacks DNA for checking. Germline assignment: CDR1 SGHAT and CDR2 FQNNGV. This CDR3 is 15 amino acids long. The CDR3 sequence is CASSPTSGVHGELFF.

The chain links TRBV19 to TRBJ1-5. The CDR3 contains 12 residues. CDR1 is LNHDA, CDR2 SQIVND, per germline (reference sequence). Here the CDR3 reads CASNTVDQPQHF.

This rearrangement joins TRBV11-2 to TRBJ2-5. The germline CDR1 and CDR2 sequences are SGHAT and FQNNGV. The length of the CDR3 is 14 residues. The CDR3 sequence is CASTLGARRETQYF.

The chain has TRBV10-3 and TRBJ1-1. Germline loops: CDR1 ENHRY, CDR2 SYGVKD. This CDR3 spans 16 amino acids. The CDR3 spells CAISEPGEGRGTEAFF.

V gene TRBV20-1 combines with J gene TRBJ2-1; TCRdb designates TRBD2, a call that cannot be tested without DNA. The CDR3 totals 15 residues. The germline gives CDR1 DFQATT, CDR2 SNEGSKA (reference sequence). CDR3 in amino acids: CSAVPLAVKEDEQFF.

This rearrangement joins TRBV20-1 to TRBJ2-7. The CDR3 length is 12 residues. Germline V gives CDR1 DFQATT, CDR2 SNEGSKA (reference sequence). The CDR3 loop reads CSARDWDYEQYF.

The chain links TRBV3-1 to TRBJ2-2. The CDR3 is made up of 14 amino acids. The germline gives CDR1 LGHDT, CDR2 YNNKEL (reference sequence). CDR3 in amino acids: CASSQQTNTGELFF.

V usage is TRBV27 and J usage is TRBJ1-1; without DNA, the TCRdb call of TRBD1 cannot be checked. CDR3 size: 15 residues. The germline gives CDR1 MNHEY, CDR2 SMNVEV (reference sequence). This CDR3 reads CASSPPTGLRTEAFF.

The chain is built from TRBV4-1 and TRBJ1-1; the D gene TCRdb calls, TRBD1, cannot be checked with no DNA. The CDR3 runs to 14 residues. Germline CDR1 reads MGHRA; CDR2 reads YSYEKL. The CDR3 loop is CASSHLFQGFEAFF.

The V and J genes are TRBV7-2 and TRBJ1-2; TCRdb outputs TRBD1, but without DNA this stays unchecked. The germline gives CDR1 SGHTA, CDR2 FQGNSA. This CDR3 has 15 amino acids. CDR3 in amino acids: CASRSTGAPNYGYTF.

This rearrangement joins TRBV20-1 to TRBJ2-5. The germline CDR1 and CDR2 sequences are DFQATT and SNEGSKA (reference sequence). The CDR3 contains 14 residues. The CDR3 protein is CSARDRPDKETQYF.

The rearrangement links TRBV6-1 to TRBJ1-2; the D call from TCRdb, TRBD1, cannot be confirmed without DNA. Germline V gene lookup returns CDR1 MNHNS and CDR2 SASEGT. This CDR3 region has 15 residues. CDR3 region: CASSLYRGSAYGYTF.

The V and J genes are TRBV12-3 or TRBV12-4 and TRBJ2-7; TCRdb selects TRBD2, and the lack of DNA leaves this call unchecked. The CDR3 loop spans 13 amino acids. CDR3 residues: CASSPGTRNEQYF.

The chain joins TRBV28 to TRBJ2-2. The CDR3 loop spans 13 amino acids. The germline V gene has CDR1 MDHEN and CDR2 SYDVKM. This CDR3 reads CASMWGNTGELFF.

V and J are TRBV20-1 and TRBJ1-5. CDR1 and CDR2 (germline): DFQATT, SNEGSKA (reference sequence). The CDR3 totals 12 residues. This chain's CDR3 is CSARREGQPQHF.

The V call is TRBV5-1, the J call TRBJ1-3; TCRdb's D call of TRBD1 is untestable without DNA. The CDR3 contains 14 residues. CDR1 is SGHRS, CDR2 YFSETQ, per germline. CDR3: CASSLFAGGNTIYF.

The chain couples TRBV11-2 to TRBJ2-3; TCRdb proposes TRBD2, but this gene call is untestable without DNA. In germline, CDR1 is SGHAT, CDR2 FQNNGV. The CDR3 contains 18 residues. CDR3 in amino acids: CASSPLAGGPMVPDTQYF.

The J gene is TRBJ2-7, the V gene TRBV7-9; TCRdb returns TRBD1, unconfirmable since there is no DNA. The CDR3 runs to 14 residues. The germline gives CDR1 SEHNR, CDR2 FQNEAQ (reference sequence). CDR3 loop: CASSPSGQRYEQYF.

The V gene is TRBV7-6, the J gene TRBJ2-2; without DNA, the TCRdb call of TRBD1 cannot be checked. The germline CDR1 and CDR2 sequences are SGHVS and FNYEAQ. The CDR3 is made up of 14 amino acids. Here the CDR3 reads CASSVRQGAGELFF.

The chain links TRBV9 to TRBJ1-2; TCRdb calls TRBD1, which cannot be checked without DNA. The CDR3 consists of 14 residues. In germline, CDR1 is SGDLS, CDR2 YYNGEE. This CDR3 reads CASSVGGQGGGYTF.

The chain carries TRBV6-5 and TRBJ2-6; the D gene TCRdb calls, TRBD1, cannot be checked with no DNA. The CDR3 totals 15 residues. Germline V gene sequence: CDR1 MNHEY, CDR2 SVGAGI. CDR3 sequence reads: CASSYGSGQGDLLTF.

The chain joins TRBV20-1 to TRBJ1-2. The CDR3 runs to 15 residues. The germline V gene encodes CDR1 DFQATT and CDR2 SNEGSKA (reference sequence). The CDR3 reads CSARDPARTNYGYTF.

The chain combines TRBV5-1 with TRBJ1-1; the TCRdb D gene call, TRBD1, has no DNA to confirm it. Looked up from germline, CDR1 is SGHRS and CDR2 is YFSETQ. The CDR3 runs 13 residues. CDR3 loop: CASSFHSGTEAFF. Complete variable domain (other parts from reference TRBV5-1 and TRBJ1-1): KAGVTQTPRYLIKTRGQQVTLSCSPISGHRSVSWYQQTPGQGLQFLFEYFSETQRNKGNFPGRFSGRQFSNSRSEMNVSTLELGDSALYLCASSFHSGTEAFFGQGTRLTVV.

The V and J genes are TRBV20-1 and TRBJ2-1; TCRdb's D call, TRBD2, is unchecked because there is no DNA. Germline V lookup: CDR1 DFQATT, CDR2 SNEGSKA (reference sequence). This CDR3 spans 16 amino acids. The CDR3 loop reads CSASYLAGVSYNEQFF.

This chain joins TRBV6-1 and TRBJ1-6; TCRdb indicates TRBD1, and absent DNA this call remains unverified. CDR3 length: 15 amino acids. Germline V CDR1 and CDR2: MNHNS, SASEGT. CDR3 loop: CASSTPGTGRAPLHF.

The J gene is TRBJ2-1, the V gene TRBV12-3 or TRBV12-4. This CDR3 is built from 15 residues. CDR3 amino acids: CASSLARGRQNEQFF.